The clone carrying this T cell receptor beta chain has a handful of counts. Its antigen is still unknown. TCRdb's copy holds only in-frame clones and misses some; the assay was immunoSEQ multiplex PCR. The top ten clones hold around 0.9% of a sample with 90,000 or so clones, under 90% of them seen once. The sample originates from a study of radiotherapy plus CTLA-4 blockade in lung cancer. Study-wide context: Among all patients, 15% to 20% showed objective responses, while roughly 28% had disease control.

Study-level results: Subsequent to radiotherapy plus ipilimumab, tumor-derived TCR clones underwent expansion in blood.

From germline, CDR1 is LNHDA and CDR2 SQIVND (reference sequence). Trimming took off 7 bases at V and 4 bases at J, with 10 bases between the two ends. The CDR3 loop spans 12 amino acids. The sample in question was peripheral blood, obtained from a patient treated with radiotherapy plus ipilimumab. The sequence derives from a human donor with non-small cell lung cancer who had stable disease on radiotherapy plus ipilimumab. The V gene is TRBV19, the J gene TRBJ1-2; TRBD1 might be the D (6 bases). The CDR3 region is CASIRGSYGYTF. In DNA, the CDR3 is TGTGCCAGTATCAGGGGCTCCTATGGCTACACCTTC.